This record covers a single T cell receptor beta chain. The antigen remains unidentified. Germline lookup yields CDR1 LGHNA and CDR2 YNFKEQ. CDR3 size: 15 residues. Trimming removed 4 bases from V and 4 bases from J; junction bases left unmatched: 5. The data originate from a study of cytomegalovirus exposure and HLA in healthy donors. Study-level results: Researchers reportedly found TCR beta sequences accurately predicted most subjects' HLA-A and HLA-B alleles.

Vbeta (60) and Jbeta (13) primers were used in the PCR. Using immunoSEQ multiplex PCR, the repertoire was profiled, and TCRdb retains in-frame clones only, with some absent. The sample has about 190,000 clones; more than 65% are singletons. The sequenced material came from PBMCs. V usage is TRBV4-2 and J usage is TRBJ2-7, with 12 positions matching TRBD2. The receptor's source is a woman aged 25 to 39 in good health and CMV-seropositive. In nucleotides, the CDR3 is TGTGCCAGCAGCCCCTCGACTAGCGGGAGTTACGAGCAGTACTTC. Translating gives CASSPSTSGSYEQYF.